Presented here are 20 T cell receptor beta chains from one specimen sequenced in a study of blood T cells in healthy people across ages. Together with a sample-barcoded 5' primer, a J-beta primer mix was included in a second PCR lasting 7 to 11 cycles. Each CDR3 protein is one row after TCRdb ran MiXCR on the 5' RACE reads. The sample holds about 800,000 distinct CDR3 sequences, about half seen once. The sample consisted of blood. These receptors came from an elderly man in good health.

This clonotype has only a few counts. The V call is TRBV13, the J call TRBJ2-3; D perhaps matches TRBD1 (6 bases). This CDR3 contains 17 residues. Germline V gene data show CDR1 as PRHDT and CDR2 as FYEKMQ (reference sequence). Trimming cost V 0 bases and J 2 bases, with 15 bases left between them. In DNA, the CDR3 is TGTGCCAGCAGCTTAGGCCTAAGACAGGACGCCACAGATACGCAGTATTTT. Its protein is CASSLGLRQDATDTQYF. Filled out from reference TRBV13 and TRBJ2-3, the complete variable domain reads AAGVIQSPRHLIKEKRETATLKCYPIPRHDTVYWYQQGPGQDPQFLISFYEKMQSDKGSIPDRFSAQQFSDYHSELNMSSLELGDSALYFCASSLGLRQDATDTQYFGPGTRLTVL.

V gene TRBV6-5 combines with J gene TRBJ1-3; 7 bases agree with TRBD1. Germline V gives CDR1 MNHEY, CDR2 SVGAGI. This CDR3 comprises 17 residues. J was trimmed by 2 bases and V by 0 bases; bases with no gene match: 7. The CDR3 DNA is TGTGCCAGCAGTTACTCAGGGGGCGGCTCGGCTGGAAACACCATATATTTT. Translated: CASSYSGGGSAGNTIYF.

This clonotype has a handful of counts. The gene calls are TRBV6-6 and TRBJ1-4; D unresolved. The CDR3 runs 14 residues. Germline CDR1 and CDR2: MNHNY and SVGAGI (reference sequence). V lost 8 bases and J 5 bases, leaving 15 bases between the germline ends. CDR3 protein: CASLATAGNEKLFF. CDR3 nucleotides: TGTGCCAGCTTAGCAACAGCGGGGAATGAAAAACTGTTTTTT.

About this clonotype itself: Its ends do not fully match the called genes, so a read error is possible. The genes are TRBV5-1 and TRBJ2-5; 9 bases align to TRBD1. The end of the DNA fits TRBJ2-7 better, so the J call may be wrong. Germline V gene data show CDR1 as SGHRS and CDR2 as YFSETQ. The CDR3 is made up of 13 amino acids. CDR3 amino acids: CAGSLDRGNEQYF. CDR3 nucleotides: TGCGCCGGCAGCTTGGACAGGGGCAACGAGCAGTACTTC.

The chain has TRBV3-1 and TRBJ1-1, with no clear D. V lost 1 base and J 0 bases, leaving 12 bases between the germline ends. The CDR3 sequence is 16 residues long. Germline-derived CDR1 and CDR2 are LGHDT and YNNKEL (reference sequence). CDR3 amino acids: CASSQAPPTVNTEAFF. DNA of the CDR3: TGTGCCAGCAGCCAAGCTCCTCCGACGGTGAACACTGAAGCTTTCTTT.

This clonotype was recorded a few times. The V gene is TRBV12-3 or TRBV12-4, the J gene TRBJ2-4; 13 bases line up with TRBD2. V dropped 10 bases and J dropped 1; count of bases not matched to a gene: 4. The CDR3 extends over 15 amino acids. CDR3 region: CATLTSGRAKNIQYF. The DNA of the CDR3 is TGTGCCACCCTGACTAGCGGGAGGGCCAAAAACATTCAGTACTTC.

This chain's CDR3 is CASSRDSGGQETQYF. The CDR3 nucleotides are TGCGCCAGCAGTCGGGACTCCGGAGGCCAAGAGACCCAGTACTTC. V gene TRBV5-1 combines with J gene TRBJ2-5, with a weak D call TRBD2 (6 bases). CDR3 length: 15 amino acids. CDR1 SGHRS and CDR2 YFSETQ come from the germline V gene. V gave up 5 bases and J gave up 1 base, with 15 bases separating them.

The chain has TRBV2 and TRBJ2-1; either TRBD1 or TRBD2 may supply D (6 bases each). The V end was cut by 7 bases, the J end by 4 bases, with 11 bases between. From germline, CDR1 is SNHLY and CDR2 FYNNEI. This CDR3 contains 13 residues. The CDR3 sequence is CASNRGTYNEQFF. DNA of the CDR3: TGTGCCAGCAATCGCGGGACATACAATGAGCAGTTCTTC.

This chain connects TRBV5-1 to TRBJ2-7; the D is unclear. The ends were cut back, 0 bases at V and 6 bases at J, with 13 bases in the middle. The CDR3 runs to 14 residues. The V gene's germline CDR1 is SGHRS and CDR2 YFSETQ. Written as DNA, the CDR3 is TGCGCCAGCAGCTTGGACACCGCCCCCTCCGAGCAGTACTTC. It translates to CASSLDTAPSEQYF.

V gene TRBV27 combines with J gene TRBJ1-5; 7 bases line up with TRBD1. CDR3 size: 15 residues. Trimming at V came to 5 bases and at J to 2 bases, leaving 6 bases not matched to a gene. CDR1 MNHEY and CDR2 SMNVEV come from the germline V gene (reference sequence). The CDR3 reads CASSHNGQGNQPQHF. In DNA form, the CDR3 reads TGTGCCAGCAGTCACAACGGACAGGGCAATCAGCCCCAGCATTTT.

This clonotype showed up just a few times. The chain recombines TRBV7-2 with TRBJ2-3; D not resolved. V lost 5 bases and J lost 1, with 13 bases in between. The length of the CDR3 is 15 residues. Per germline, CDR1 SGHTA and CDR2 FQGNSA. The CDR3 nucleotides read TGTGCCAGCAGCCAAGAAATAGGGCGCACAGATACGCAGTATTTT. This gives the protein CASSQEIGRTDTQYF.

V usage is TRBV30 and J usage is TRBJ1-3; no reliable D call. The V gene's germline CDR1 is GTSNPN and CDR2 SVGIG (reference sequence). V was clipped by 0 bases and J by 0 bases, with 12 bases between them. The CDR3 loop spans 16 amino acids. CDR3: CAWSVSEISSGNTIYF. The CDR3 nucleotides are TGTGCCTGGAGTGTCTCTGAGATTAGCTCTGGAAACACCATATATTTT. Looking up the rest from reference TRBV30 and TRBJ1-3 gives the full variable domain: SQTIHQWPATLVQPVGSPLSLECTVEGTSNPNLYWYRQAAGRGLQLLFYSVGIGQISSEVPQNLSASRPQDRQFILSSKKLLLSDSGFYLCAWSVSEISSGNTIYFGEGSWLTVV.

This chain joins TRBV20-1 and TRBJ2-3, with D possibly being TRBD2 (6 bases). The V end was cut by 0 bases, the J end by 2 bases, with 15 bases between. The CDR3 runs to 16 residues. Looked up from germline, CDR1 is DFQATT and CDR2 is SNEGSKA (reference sequence). The CDR3 loop is CSARDFRESPTDTQYF. The CDR3 coding sequence is TGCAGTGCTAGAGATTTTCGGGAGAGCCCCACAGATACGCAGTATTTT.

The rearrangement uses TRBV11-3 and TRBJ2-3; 7 bases align to TRBD1. V shed 5 bases, J shed 1 base, and the junction held 6 bases outside the gene matches. CDR3 size: 15 residues. Germline V gene lookup returns CDR1 SGHNT and CDR2 YENEEA. The CDR3 loop reads CASSTTGSGTDTQYF. The CDR3 nucleotides are TGTGCCAGCAGCACGACAGGGTCGGGCACAGATACGCAGTATTTT.

This clonotype has just a few counts. The J gene is TRBJ2-1, the V gene TRBV4-3, with D possibly being TRBD2 (6 bases). The germline gives CDR1 LGHNA, CDR2 YSLEER. The CDR3 is made up of 17 amino acids. Deletions cut 2 bases from V and 8 bases from J, with 22 bases between. DNA of the CDR3: TGCGCCAGCAGCCAATCCTCCCCGGGGGTGTGGGGCGATGAGCAGTTCTTC. Residues: CASSQSSPGVWGDEQFF.

This clonotype was found once. The junction does not match germline at one end; this may be a read error. The gene calls are TRBV2 and TRBJ2-7, with no clear D. Germline V CDR1 and CDR2: SNHLY, FYNNEI. The CDR3 has 13 residues. Here the CDR3 reads CASNGRVSYEQYF. CDR3 in DNA: TGCGCCAGCAATGGCAGAGTCTCCTACGAGCAGTACTTC.

This clonotype was seen more than once but under ten times. This chain connects TRBV27 to TRBJ1-5; D may be TRBD1 (6 bases). Looked up from germline, CDR1 is MNHEY and CDR2 is SMNVEV (reference sequence). Trimming shortened V by 3 bases and J by 3 bases, and 15 bases separated the two germline ends. This CDR3 is 16 amino acids long. CDR3 in DNA: TGTGCCAGCAGTTTTGGGGGGGCTGGTAACAATCAGCCCCAGCATTTT. Protein sequence: CASSFGGAGNNQPQHF.

A few counts support this clonotype. The rearrangement uses TRBV7-9 and TRBJ1-1, with TRBD1 as a possible D gene (5 bases). The CDR3 is 13 residues long. V was shortened by 2 bases and J by 10 bases, with 14 bases between the two germline ends. Germline V CDR1 and CDR2: SEHNR, FQNEAQ (reference sequence). The CDR3 spells CASSLSPGLVAFF. The CDR3 DNA follows: TGTGCCAGCAGCTTATCCCCGGGACTGGTAGCTTTCTTT.

The gene calls are TRBV10-3 and TRBJ1-2; D is perhaps TRBD1 (6 bases). V was shortened by 11 bases and J by 2 bases, with 18 bases between the two germline ends. Germline-derived CDR1 and CDR2 are ENHRY and SYGVKD. The CDR3 length is 14 residues. The CDR3 protein is CAVNTDRQNYGYTF. The CDR3 coding sequence is TGTGCCGTCAATACGGACAGACAAAACTATGGCTACACCTTC.

The chain has TRBV7-2 and TRBJ2-5, with D uncertain. The V gene's germline CDR1 is SGHTA and CDR2 FQGNSA. The V end lost 5 bases, the J end lost 11 bases, and 21 bases lay between the germline ends. The CDR3 length is 14 residues. The CDR3, as DNA: TGTGCCAGCAGCCAAGGGATCGCCGTGGAAGAGCAGTACTTC. As protein: CASSQGIAVEEQYF.